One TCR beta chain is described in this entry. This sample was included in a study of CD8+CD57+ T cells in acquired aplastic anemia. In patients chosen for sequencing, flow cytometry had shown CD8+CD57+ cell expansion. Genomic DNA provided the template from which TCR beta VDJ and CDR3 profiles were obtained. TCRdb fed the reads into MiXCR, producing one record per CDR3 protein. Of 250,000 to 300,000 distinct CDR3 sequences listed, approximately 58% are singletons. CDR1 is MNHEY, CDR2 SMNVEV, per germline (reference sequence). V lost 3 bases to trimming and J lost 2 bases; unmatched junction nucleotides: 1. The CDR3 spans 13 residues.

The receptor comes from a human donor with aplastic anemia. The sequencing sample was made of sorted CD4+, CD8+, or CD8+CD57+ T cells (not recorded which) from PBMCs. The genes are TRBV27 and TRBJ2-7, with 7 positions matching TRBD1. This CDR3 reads CASSFQGAYEQYF. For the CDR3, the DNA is TGTGCCAGCAGTTTTCAGGGGGCCTACGAGCAGTACTTC.